This T cell receptor beta chain stems from a study of shared T cell receptors in the human thymus. Libraries were prepared by immunoSEQ multiplex PCR; TCRdb keeps only in-frame clonotypes and omits some of them. The sample lists about 730,000 clones, 80% to 90% occurring once. Per germline, CDR1 SGHAT and CDR2 FQNNGV. There are 17 residues in the CDR3. J lost 1 base, V lost 5 bases, and 6 bases had no gene match. The same sample was also used in a study of human thymus T cells. From that second work: Serving as donors were healthy Finnish infants, each of whom was having open corrective surgery for congenital heart defects. Thymic material originated from resections removed in the course of corrective heart surgery. The authors found apparently biased V and J gene usage in thymic and blood repertoires. Thymic TCR repertoires of unrelated people reportedly overlapped highly.

Sequences were obtained from thymocytes. This clonotype was sampled from a girl under three years old with a congenital heart defect. This chain connects TRBV11-2 to TRBJ1-3, with 12 nucleotides matching TRBD1. DNA of the CDR3: TGTGCCAGCAGCCGACCGGGACAGGGGGCTTCTGGAAACACCATATATTTT. It encodes CASSRPGQGASGNTIYF.